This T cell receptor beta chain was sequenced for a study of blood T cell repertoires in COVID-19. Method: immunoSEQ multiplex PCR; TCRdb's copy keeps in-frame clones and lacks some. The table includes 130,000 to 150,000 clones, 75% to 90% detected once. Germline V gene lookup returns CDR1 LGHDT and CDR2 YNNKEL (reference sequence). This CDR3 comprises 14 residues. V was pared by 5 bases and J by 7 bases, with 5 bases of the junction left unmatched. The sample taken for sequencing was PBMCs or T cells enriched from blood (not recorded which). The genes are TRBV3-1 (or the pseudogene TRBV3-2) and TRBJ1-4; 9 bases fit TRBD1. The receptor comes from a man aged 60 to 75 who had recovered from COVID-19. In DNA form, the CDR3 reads TGTGCCAGCAGCTACGGGACAGGGAGTGAAAAACTGTTTTTT. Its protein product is CASSYGTGSEKLFF.